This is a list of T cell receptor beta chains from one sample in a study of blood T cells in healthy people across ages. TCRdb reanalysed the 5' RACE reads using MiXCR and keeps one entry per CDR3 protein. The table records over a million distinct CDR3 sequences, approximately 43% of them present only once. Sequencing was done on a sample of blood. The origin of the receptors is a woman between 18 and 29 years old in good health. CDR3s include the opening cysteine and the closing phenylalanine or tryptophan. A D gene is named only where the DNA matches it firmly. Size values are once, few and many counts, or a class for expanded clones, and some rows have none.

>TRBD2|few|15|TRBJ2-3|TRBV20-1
TGCAGTGCTAGAAACTTAGCGGGAGCAAAAGATACGCAGTATTTT
CSARNLAGAKDTQYF
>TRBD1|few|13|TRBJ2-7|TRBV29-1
TGCAGCGTTACCGGGACAGGCGCCTACGAGCAGTACTTC
CSVTGTGAYEQYF
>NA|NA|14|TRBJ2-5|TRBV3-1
TGTGCCAGCAGCCAACCGCCCGAACAAGAGACCCAGTACTTC
CASSQPPEQETQYF
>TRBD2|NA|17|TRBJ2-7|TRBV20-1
TGCAGTGCTAGAGTCCTCGGGCGGGGGGCAAGCTCCTACGAGCAGTACTTC
CSARVLGRGASSYEQYF
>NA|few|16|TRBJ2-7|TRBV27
TGTGCCAGCAGTTTATATCTCCCTAGTGGGGGCTACGAGCAGTACTTC
CASSLYLPSGGYEQYF
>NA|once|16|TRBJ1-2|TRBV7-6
TGTGCCAGCAGCCAAGGTCCGGGACGCCGAGACTATGGCTACACCTTC
CASSQGPGRRDYGYTF
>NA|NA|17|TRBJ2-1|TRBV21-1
TGTGCCAGCAGCAAAGGGAGAGGACCCTCAGCCTACAATGAGCAGTTCTTC
CASSKGRGPSAYNEQFF
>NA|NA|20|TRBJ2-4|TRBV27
TGTGCCAGCAGAAACTGGGGGGGACAGTTCTCAGGAAAAGCCAAAAACATTCAGTACTTC
CASRNWGGQFSGKAKNIQYF
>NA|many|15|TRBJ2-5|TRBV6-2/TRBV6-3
TGTGCCAGCAGTTACTCCGGACTCCGGGGTGAGACCCAGTACTTC
CASSYSGLRGETQYF
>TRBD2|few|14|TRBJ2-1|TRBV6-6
TGTGCCAGCAGTTACGCCGGACTAGCCAATGAGCAGTTCTTC
CASSYAGLANEQFF
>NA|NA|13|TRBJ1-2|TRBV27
TGTGCCAGCAGGTCAACAGCCTTCTATGGCTACACCTTC
CASRSTAFYGYTF
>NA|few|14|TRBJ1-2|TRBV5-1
TGCGCCAGCAGTACGGACAAGTCTCTATATGGCTACACCTTC
CASSTDKSLYGYTF
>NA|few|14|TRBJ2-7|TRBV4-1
TGCGCCAGCAGCCAAGACCTCCACCAGATTGAGCAGTACTTC
CASSQDLHQIEQYF
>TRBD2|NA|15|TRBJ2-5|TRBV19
TGTGCCAGTAGTTGGCAAGCGGGGGCCCAAGAGACCCAGTACTTC
CASSWQAGAQETQYF
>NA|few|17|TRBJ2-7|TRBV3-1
TGTGCCAGCAGCCAAGAGGTTTGGCGGCAGGCCTCCTACGAGCAGTACTTC
CASSQEVWRQASYEQYF
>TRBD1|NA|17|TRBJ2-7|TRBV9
TGTGCCAGCGGCAACCAACCACAGGGGCTGACCTACAATGAGCAGTACTTC
CASGNQPQGLTYNEQYF
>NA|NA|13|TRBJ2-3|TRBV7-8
TGTGCCGCCCGGGACTGGAACACAGATACGCAGTATTTT
CAARDWNTDTQYF
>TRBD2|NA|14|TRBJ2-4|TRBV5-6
TGTGCCAGCAGCTATGCGGGGGTATTAAACATTCAGTACTTC
CASSYAGVLNIQYF
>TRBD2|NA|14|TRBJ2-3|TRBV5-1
TGCGCCAGCAGCTTGGCGACTAGCAAAAATACGCAGTATTTT
CASSLATSKNTQYF
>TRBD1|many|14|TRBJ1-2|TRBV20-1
TGCAGTGCCCGAACGGGACAGGGTCCTCTAGGCTACACCTTC
CSARTGQGPLGYTF
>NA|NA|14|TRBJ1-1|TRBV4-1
TGCGCCAGCAGCCTCGGACTGACGAACACTGAAGCTTTCTTT
CASSLGLTNTEAFF
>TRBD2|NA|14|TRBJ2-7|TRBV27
TGTGCCAGCAGGGCTAGCGGGAGGTCTGGTGAGCAGTACTTC
CASRASGRSGEQYF
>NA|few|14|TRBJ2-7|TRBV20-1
TGCAGTGCTTTCGACAGCAACAGCGGGCACGAGCAGTACTTC
CSAFDSNSGHEQYF
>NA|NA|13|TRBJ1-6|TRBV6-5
TGTGCCAGCAGCAACTCCTATAATTCACCCCTCCACTTT
CASSNSYNSPLHF